Listed here are 22 T cell receptor beta chains from one sample, sequenced in a study of blood T cell repertoires in COVID-19 (dated by TCRdb to 2020 to 2021). The library was prepared using the immunoSEQ multiplex PCR assay. TCRdb holds this immuneACCESS table with in-frame rearrangements only. Some clones are missing; in checked studies, unresolved V genes explain under half, and the rest has no known cause. The sample profile shows hundreds of thousands of clones; 90% of them were found once. The ten largest clonotypes hold around 1.7% of the sample. Specimen: PBMCs or T cells enriched from blood (not recorded which). The receptor source for this set is a woman in her late teens or twenties with acute COVID-19.

The chain recombines TRBV19 with TRBJ2-7, with D tentatively TRBD1 (6 bases). Per the germline V gene, CDR1 is LNHDA and CDR2 is SQIVND (reference sequence). The CDR3 covers 12 residues. Trimming removed 6 bases at V and 3 bases at J, with 9 bases between. This CDR3 is CASRDRNYEQYF. The DNA for the CDR3 is TGTGCCAGTAGAGACAGGAACTACGAGCAGTACTTC. The complete variable domain, with remaining parts taken from reference TRBV19 and TRBJ2-7, reads DGGITQSPKYLFRKEGQNVTLSCEQNLNHDAMYWYRQDPGQGLRLIYYSQIVNDFQKGDIAEGYSVSREKKESFPLTVTSAQKNPTAFYLCASRDRNYEQYFGPGTRLTVT.

The genes are TRBV28 and TRBJ2-1, with TRBD2 matching 8 bases. In germline, CDR1 is MDHEN, CDR2 SYDVKM. The CDR3 loop spans 15 amino acids. V shed 3 bases, J shed 7 bases, and the junction held 8 bases outside the gene matches. CDR3 protein: CASSFEVGGRNEQFF. CDR3 DNA sequence: TGTGCCAGCAGTTTCGAGGTGGGCGGGAGGAATGAGCAGTTCTTC.

Concerning this clone: Germline and junction disagree at one end, which may indicate a read error. This sequence joins TRBV7-9 and TRBJ2-7; 13 positions agree with TRBD2. Germline assignment: CDR1 SEHNR and CDR2 FQNEAQ (reference sequence). This CDR3 is built from 13 residues. CDR3: CASSLETGTSGIF. The CDR3 nucleotides are TGTGCCAGCAGCTTAGAGACGGGGACTAGCGGGATCTTC.

The CDR3 protein is CASTNQLAGVRNEQFF. In nucleotides, the CDR3 is TGTGCCAGCACCAACCAGTTAGCGGGAGTACGCAATGAGCAGTTCTTC. V gene TRBV9 combines with J gene TRBJ2-1; 9 nucleotides match TRBD2. This CDR3 has 16 amino acids. The junction had 13 bases not matched to a gene; V was cut back by 6 bases and J by 6 bases. Per the germline V gene, CDR1 is SGDLS and CDR2 is YYNGEE.

J is TRBJ2-7 and V is TRBV9; D possibly corresponds to TRBD1 (6 bases). V was cut by 4 bases and J by 3 bases, with 11 bases left in between. This CDR3 contains 13 residues. Germline V gene sequence: CDR1 SGDLS, CDR2 YYNGEE. The CDR3 DNA sequence: TGTGCCAGCAGCAGTAAAGGGGGCTACGAGCAGTACTTC. The encoded protein is CASSSKGGYEQYF.

This clone was counted once. The chain is built from TRBV28 and TRBJ2-7; TRBD1 matches 7 bases. Trimming cost V 6 bases and J 1 base; bases outside gene matches: 6. Germline V gene lookup returns CDR1 MDHEN and CDR2 SYDVKM. The CDR3 runs 14 residues. The CDR3 DNA is TGTGCCAGCAGACAACAGGGGATTTCCTACGAGCAGTACTTC. This codes for CASRQQGISYEQYF.

This chain connects TRBV12-5 to TRBJ1-5; D gene uncertain. This CDR3 has 12 residues. Between the trimmed V and J ends, which lost 3 bases and 4 bases, there was a span of 4 bases. Germline V gene lookup returns CDR1 LGHNT and CDR2 FRNRAP. CDR3 in amino acids: CASGFLNQPQHF. CDR3 DNA sequence: TGTGCTAGTGGTTTCCTTAATCAGCCCCAGCATTTT.

The chain links TRBV19 to TRBJ1-5, with a tentative D call TRBD1 (6 bases). Germline V gene sequence: CDR1 LNHDA, CDR2 SQIVND (reference sequence). CDR3 size: 13 residues. V lost 4 bases, J lost 7 bases, and 11 bases lay in between. CDR3 bases: TGTGCCAGTAGTAACCGACAGGAACAGCCCCAGCATTTT. Translated, it gives CASSNRQEQPQHF.

With regard to this clone: At one of its ends the junction is not consistent with the germline gene, which may arise from a read error. V usage is TRBV11-2 and J usage is TRBJ1-2; unclear D gene. From germline, CDR1 is SGHAT and CDR2 FQNNGV. The CDR3 length is 13 residues. CDR3 residues: CASSVDQNYGYTF. Here the CDR3 DNA reads TGTGCCAGCAGCGTAGACCAGAACTATGGCTACACCTTC.

This chain links TRBV5-4 with TRBJ2-7; a possible D gene is TRBD1 (5 bases). From germline, CDR1 is SGHNT and CDR2 YYREEE (reference sequence). V lost 0 bases, J lost 3 bases, and 10 bases lay in between. The CDR3 sequence is 14 residues long. CDR3 in amino acids: CASSLGTLNYEQYF. The CDR3 region has the DNA TGTGCCAGCAGCTTGGGGACACTCAACTACGAGCAGTACTTC. Full variable domain (rest looked up from reference TRBV5-4 and TRBJ2-7): ETGVTQSPTHLIKTRGQQVTLRCSSQSGHNTVSWYQQALGQGPQFIFQYYREEENGRGNFPPRFSGLQFPNYSSELNVNALELDDSALYLCASSLGTLNYEQYFGPGTRLTVT.

The chain couples TRBV7-9 to TRBJ2-1; 12 nucleotides align to TRBD2. In germline, CDR1 is SEHNR, CDR2 FQNEAQ (reference sequence). The J segment lost 8 bases and the V segment lost 5 bases, leaving 7 bases of the junction unmatched. This CDR3 is 15 amino acids long. Here the CDR3 DNA reads TGTGCCAGCAGCCCCACTAGCGGGAGGTTCTATGAGCAGTTCTTC. Translating it yields CASSPTSGRFYEQFF.

The chain is built from TRBV2 and TRBJ2-5, with 10 bases identical to TRBD1. CDR3 length: 12 amino acids. Germline V gives CDR1 SNHLY, CDR2 FYNNEI. V was pared by 6 bases and J by 12 bases, with 7 bases of the junction left unmatched. CDR3 protein: CASRRTGGVEYF. The CDR3 DNA sequence: TGTGCCAGCAGAAGGACAGGGGGTGTTGAGTACTTC. Supplemented by reference TRBV2 and TRBJ2-5, the full variable domain reads EPEVTQTPSHQVTQMGQEVILRCVPISNHLYFYWYRQILGQKVEFLVSFYNNEISEKSEIFDDQFSVERPDGSNFTLKIRSTKLEDSAMYFCASRRTGGVEYFGPGTRLLVL.

This clone was recorded a few times. CDR3 nucleotides: TGTGCCAGCACCCCCGGGACAGCGAACTATGGCTACACCTTC. Translated: CASTPGTANYGYTF. The chain recombines TRBV7-9 with TRBJ1-2, with TRBD1 matching over 7 bases. CDR1 is SEHNR, CDR2 FQNEAQ, per germline (reference sequence). This CDR3 has 14 amino acids. V lost 7 bases to trimming and J lost 2 bases; unmatched junction nucleotides: 7.

The V gene is TRBV7-2, the J gene TRBJ2-6, with D uncertain. The CDR3 is made up of 15 amino acids. V gave up 5 bases and J gave up 4 bases, with 12 bases separating them. Germline V gene data show CDR1 as SGHTA and CDR2 as FQGNSA. CDR3 DNA sequence: TGTGCCAGCAGCGTAAAGCTCGGGGGGGCCAACGTCCTGACTTTC. This sequence encodes CASSVKLGGANVLTF.

The chain is built from TRBV10-1 and TRBJ2-3, with TRBD1 as a possible D gene (7 bases). Germline CDR1 WNHNN, CDR2 SYGVQD (reference sequence). The CDR3 covers 17 residues. Trimming removed 3 bases from V and 2 bases from J, with 18 bases in between. The CDR3 region is CASSDRRGQRNTDTQYF. The DNA for the CDR3 is TGCGCCAGCAGTGATCGGAGGGGGCAAAGGAACACAGATACGCAGTATTTT.

In this sample, this clone turned up once. The rearrangement joins TRBV2 to TRBJ2-1; TRBD2 is a possible D gene (5 bases). The CDR3 spans 13 residues. Germline loops: CDR1 SNHLY, CDR2 FYNNEI. V lost 7 bases to trimming and J lost 1 base, with 8 bases between them. The CDR3 sequence is CASKGDSYNEQFF. The CDR3 DNA reads as TGTGCCAGCAAGGGAGATTCCTACAATGAGCAGTTCTTC.

This chain links TRBV4-2 with TRBJ2-1; TRBD1 matches at 7 bases. V dropped 4 bases and J dropped 6; count of bases not matched to a gene: 12. Germline lookup yields CDR1 LGHNA and CDR2 YNFKEQ. The CDR3 has 16 residues. CDR3 DNA sequence: TGTGCCAGCAGCCGGTCGACAGGGTCTTTCTCCAATGAGCAGTTCTTC. This sequence encodes CASSRSTGSFSNEQFF.

The V call is TRBV19, the J call TRBJ1-5; 11 positions agree with TRBD1. CDR3 length: 13 amino acids. The germline gives CDR1 LNHDA, CDR2 SQIVND (reference sequence). The ends lost 6 bases at V and 9 bases at J; junction bases unmatched: 4. The CDR3 loop is CASRGTGGRPQHF. In DNA, the CDR3 is TGTGCCAGTAGGGGGACAGGGGGTCGGCCCCAGCATTTT.

This clone came up a few times. The V call is TRBV4-1, the J call TRBJ2-7, with D possibly being TRBD2 (5 bases). The V end lost 1 base, the J end lost 7 bases, and 17 bases lay between the germline ends. The CDR3 contains 15 residues. Germline-derived CDR1 and CDR2 are MGHRA and YSYEKL. The CDR3 DNA is TGCGCCAGCAGCCAAGCATCAGGTCTAGCTAGAGAGCAGTACTTC. As protein: CASSQASGLAREQYF.

The rearrangement uses TRBV5-4 and TRBJ1-6, with 7 bases matching TRBD1. CDR1 is SGHNT and CDR2 is YYREEE in the germline V gene (reference sequence). The CDR3 contains 13 residues. The ends lost 2 bases at V and 10 bases at J; junction bases unmatched: 3. This chain's CDR3 is CASSFQGESPLHF. CDR3 in DNA: TGTGCCAGCAGCTTCCAGGGGGAATCACCCCTCCACTTT.

V and J are TRBV28 and TRBJ2-5; 7 nucleotides agree with TRBD1. The CDR3 sequence is 14 residues long. Germline-derived CDR1 and CDR2 are MDHEN and SYDVKM. Trimming at V came to 4 bases and at J to 4 bases, leaving 6 bases not matched to a gene. CDR3 in amino acids: CASSSQGWGETQYF. The CDR3 nucleotides read TGTGCCAGCAGTTCACAGGGGTGGGGAGAGACCCAGTACTTC.

The chain combines TRBV24-1 with TRBJ2-1; 9 nucleotides agree with TRBD1. Per germline, CDR1 KGHDR and CDR2 SFDVKD. Trimming removed 9 bases from V and 5 bases from J; junction bases left unmatched: 7. This CDR3 spans 14 amino acids. This CDR3 is CATAGTGLHNEQFF. Here the CDR3 DNA reads TGTGCCACCGCCGGGACAGGGCTTCACAATGAGCAGTTCTTC.